Below, one TCR beta chain is given with its context. Trimming removed 3 bases from V and 2 bases from J, with 10 bases in between. This CDR3 has 13 amino acids. Germline CDR1 reads GTSNPN; CDR2 reads SVGIG (reference sequence). This sample is drawn from a study of shared clonotypes between healthy human individuals. Libraries were prepared by immunoSEQ multiplex PCR; TCRdb keeps only in-frame clonotypes and omits some of them. The data contain some 240,000 clones, 65% to 70% of them singletons. This chain links TRBV30 with TRBJ1-2; D not resolved. The origin of this receptor is a man aged 25-40 years in good health. The sample was memory CD4+ T cells sorted from blood. Specified subset: CD45RA-negative fraction. CDR3: CAWSADLNYGYTF. The CDR3 DNA reads as TGTGCCTGGAGCGCTGATTTAAACTATGGCTACACCTTC. The complete variable domain, with remaining parts taken from reference TRBV30 and TRBJ1-2, reads SQTIHQWPATLVQPVGSPLSLECTVEGTSNPNLYWYRQAAGRGLQLLFYSVGIGQISSEVPQNLSASRPQDRQFILSSKKLLLSDSGFYLCAWSADLNYGYTFGSGTRLTVV.